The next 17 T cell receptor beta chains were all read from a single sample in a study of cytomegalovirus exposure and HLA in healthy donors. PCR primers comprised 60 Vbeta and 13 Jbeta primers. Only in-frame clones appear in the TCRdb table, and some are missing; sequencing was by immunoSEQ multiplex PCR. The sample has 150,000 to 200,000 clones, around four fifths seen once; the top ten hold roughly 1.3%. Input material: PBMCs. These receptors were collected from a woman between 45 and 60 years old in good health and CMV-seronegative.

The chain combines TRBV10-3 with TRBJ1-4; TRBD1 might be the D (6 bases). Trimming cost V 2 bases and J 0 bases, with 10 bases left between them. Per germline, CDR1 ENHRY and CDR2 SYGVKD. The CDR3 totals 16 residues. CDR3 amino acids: CAISERTVATNEKLFF. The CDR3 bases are TGTGCCATCAGTGAGCGGACAGTTGCAACTAATGAAAAACTGTTTTTT.

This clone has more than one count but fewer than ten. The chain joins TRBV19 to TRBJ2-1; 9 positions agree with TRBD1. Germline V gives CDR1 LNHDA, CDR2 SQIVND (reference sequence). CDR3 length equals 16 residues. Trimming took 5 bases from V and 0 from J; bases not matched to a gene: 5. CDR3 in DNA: TGTGCCAGTAGTCCCACGACAGGGGGCTCCTACAATGAGCAGTTCTTC. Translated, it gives CASSPTTGGSYNEQFF.

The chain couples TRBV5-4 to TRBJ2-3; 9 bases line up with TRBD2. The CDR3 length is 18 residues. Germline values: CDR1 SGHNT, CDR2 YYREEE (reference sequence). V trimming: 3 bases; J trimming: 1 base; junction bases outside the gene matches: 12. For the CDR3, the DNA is TGTGCCAGCAGCTCAGCAAAGCGGGGGGCCCGGGGCACAGATACGCAGTATTTT. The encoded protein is CASSSAKRGARGTDTQYF.

In DNA form, the CDR3 reads TGTGCCAGTAGTATGGTTGTGTTCCGAGGCACTGAAGCTTTCTTT. Protein product: CASSMVVFRGTEAFF. J is TRBJ1-1 and V is TRBV19; D call uncertain. Trimming pared 3 bases from V and 4 bases from J, leaving 15 bases between. The germline V gene encodes CDR1 LNHDA and CDR2 SQIVND (reference sequence). The CDR3 contains 15 residues.

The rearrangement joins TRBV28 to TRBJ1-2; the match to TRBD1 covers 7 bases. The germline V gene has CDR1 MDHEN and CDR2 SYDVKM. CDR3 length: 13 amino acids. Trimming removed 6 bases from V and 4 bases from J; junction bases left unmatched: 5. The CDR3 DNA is TGTGCCAGCAGGCAGGGGGTCCTCTATGGCTACACCTTC. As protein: CASRQGVLYGYTF.

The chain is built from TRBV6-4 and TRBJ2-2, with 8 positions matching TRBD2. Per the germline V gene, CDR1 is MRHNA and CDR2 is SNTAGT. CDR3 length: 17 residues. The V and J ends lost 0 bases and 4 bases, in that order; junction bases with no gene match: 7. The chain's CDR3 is CASSDSRTGGVTGELFF. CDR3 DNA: TGTGCCAGCAGTGACTCGAGGACGGGGGGGGTCACCGGGGAGCTGTTTTTT.

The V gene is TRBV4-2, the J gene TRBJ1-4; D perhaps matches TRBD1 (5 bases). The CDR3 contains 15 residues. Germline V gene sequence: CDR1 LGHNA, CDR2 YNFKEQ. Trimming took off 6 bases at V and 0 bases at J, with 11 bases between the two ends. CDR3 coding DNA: TGTGCCAGCAGGACTTCAGGGACAACTAATGAAAAACTGTTTTTT. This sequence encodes CASRTSGTTNEKLFF.

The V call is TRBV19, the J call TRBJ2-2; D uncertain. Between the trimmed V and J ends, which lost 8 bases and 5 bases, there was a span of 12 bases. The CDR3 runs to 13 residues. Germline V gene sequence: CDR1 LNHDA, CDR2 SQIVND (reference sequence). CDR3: CASSAGWTGELFF. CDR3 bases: TGTGCCAGTTCGGCAGGTTGGACCGGGGAGCTGTTTTTT.

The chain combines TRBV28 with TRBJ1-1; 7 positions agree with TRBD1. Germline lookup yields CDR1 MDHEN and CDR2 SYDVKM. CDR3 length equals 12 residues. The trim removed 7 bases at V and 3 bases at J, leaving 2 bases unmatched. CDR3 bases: TGTGCCAGCACGACAGGGCACACTGAAGCTTTCTTT. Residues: CASTTGHTEAFF.

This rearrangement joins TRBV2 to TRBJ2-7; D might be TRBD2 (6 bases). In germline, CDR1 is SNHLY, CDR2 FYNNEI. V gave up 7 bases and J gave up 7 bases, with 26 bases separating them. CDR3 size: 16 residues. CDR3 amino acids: CASTGVSGFILQEQYF. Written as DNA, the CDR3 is TGTGCCAGCACCGGGGTTAGCGGCTTCATCTTACAGGAGCAGTACTTC.

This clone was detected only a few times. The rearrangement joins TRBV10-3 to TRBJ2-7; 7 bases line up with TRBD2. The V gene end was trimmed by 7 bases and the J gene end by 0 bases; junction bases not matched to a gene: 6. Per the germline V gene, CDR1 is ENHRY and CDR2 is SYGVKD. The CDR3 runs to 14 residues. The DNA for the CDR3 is TGTGCCATCAACCGGGACTACCGCTCCTACGAGCAGTACTTC. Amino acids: CAINRDYRSYEQYF.

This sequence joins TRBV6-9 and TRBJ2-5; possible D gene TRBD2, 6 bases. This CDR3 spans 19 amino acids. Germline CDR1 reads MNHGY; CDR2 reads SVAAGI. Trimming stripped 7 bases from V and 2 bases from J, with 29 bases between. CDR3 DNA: TGTGCCAGCATCCTATTCCGGGACTCTACCCACCCAAGACAAGAGACCCAGTACTTC. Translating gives CASILFRDSTHPRQETQYF.

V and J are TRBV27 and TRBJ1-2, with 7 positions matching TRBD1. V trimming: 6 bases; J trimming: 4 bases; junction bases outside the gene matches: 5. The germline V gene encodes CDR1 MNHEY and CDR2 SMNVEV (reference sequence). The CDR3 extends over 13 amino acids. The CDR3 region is CASSHRGTYGYTF. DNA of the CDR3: TGTGCCAGCAGCCACAGGGGTACCTATGGCTACACCTTC.

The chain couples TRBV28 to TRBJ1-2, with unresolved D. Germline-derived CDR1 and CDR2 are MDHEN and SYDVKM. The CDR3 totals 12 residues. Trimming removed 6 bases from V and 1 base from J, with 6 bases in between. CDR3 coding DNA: TGTGCCAGCAGAACGGGTAACTATGGCTACACCTTC. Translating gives CASRTGNYGYTF.

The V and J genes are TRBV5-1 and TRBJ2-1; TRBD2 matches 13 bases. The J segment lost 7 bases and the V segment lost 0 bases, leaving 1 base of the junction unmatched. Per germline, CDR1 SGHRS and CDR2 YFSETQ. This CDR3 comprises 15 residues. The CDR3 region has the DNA TGCGCCAGCAGCTTGGGGACTAGCGGGAGTAATGAGCAGTTCTTC. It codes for CASSLGTSGSNEQFF.

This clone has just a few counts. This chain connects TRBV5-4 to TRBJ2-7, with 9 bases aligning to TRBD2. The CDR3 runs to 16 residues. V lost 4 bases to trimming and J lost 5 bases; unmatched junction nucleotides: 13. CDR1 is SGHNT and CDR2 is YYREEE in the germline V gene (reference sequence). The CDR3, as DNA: TGTGCCAGCAGCACCCGCCTGCGGGGGGGGGCCAACGAGCAGTACTTC. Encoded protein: CASSTRLRGGANEQYF. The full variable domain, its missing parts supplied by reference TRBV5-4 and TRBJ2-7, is ETGVTQSPTHLIKTRGQQVTLRCSSQSGHNTVSWYQQALGQGPQFIFQYYREEENGRGNFPPRFSGLQFPNYSSELNVNALELDDSALYLCASSTRLRGGANEQYFGPGTRLTVT.

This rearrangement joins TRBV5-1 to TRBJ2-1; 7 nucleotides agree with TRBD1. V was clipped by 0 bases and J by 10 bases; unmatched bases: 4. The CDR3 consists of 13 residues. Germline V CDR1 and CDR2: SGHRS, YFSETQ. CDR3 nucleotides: TGCGCCAGCAGCTTGGGCTCGGGACAGGAGCAGTTCTTC. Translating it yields CASSLGSGQEQFF.